The 12 T cell receptor beta chains listed next were all sequenced from one sample in a study of T cell repertoires in cytomegalovirus infection. The antigens these receptors bind are not known. MiXCR, run by TCRdb on the reads, gives a single entry per CDR3 protein. The sample has 100,000 to 150,000 distinct CDR3 sequences, approximately 30% seen once. This material consisted of CD8+ T cells from cultured PBMCs, taken from culture after CMV antigen stimulation. The receptors were gathered from a human donor in good health (CMV status not recorded). Some clones in this sample may be carry-over from other donors' samples.

This clonotype has ten or more counts. This sequence joins TRBV7-2 and TRBJ1-1; D gene ambiguous. Germline assignment: CDR1 SGHTA and CDR2 FQGNSA. This CDR3 region has 14 residues. V lost 4 bases and J lost 3, with 12 bases in between. The CDR3 sequence: CASSSQIWDTEAFF. CDR3 DNA: TGTGCCAGCAGCTCACAGATTTGGGACACTGAAGCTTTCTTT.

The V gene is TRBV5-1, the J gene TRBJ2-7, with 8 bases lining up with TRBD2. This CDR3 has 14 amino acids. The V and J ends lost 4 bases and 5 bases, in that order; junction bases with no gene match: 8. Germline V gives CDR1 SGHRS, CDR2 YFSETQ. The CDR3: CASSPAGGYHEQYF. The CDR3 coding sequence is TGCGCCAGCAGCCCCGCGGGGGGATACCACGAGCAGTACTTC. The whole variable domain, remainder taken from reference TRBV5-1 and TRBJ2-7, is KAGVTQTPRYLIKTRGQQVTLSCSPISGHRSVSWYQQTPGQGLQFLFEYFSETQRNKGNFPGRFSGRQFSNSRSEMNVSTLELGDSALYLCASSPAGGYHEQYFGPGTRLTVT.

Only a few counts were recorded for this clonotype. The chain uses TRBV7-6 and TRBJ2-7, with 7 bases aligning to TRBD1. Germline trimming cut 3 bases from V and 3 bases from J; bases unmatched to any gene: 8. CDR3 size: 15 residues. Germline V lookup: CDR1 SGHVS, CDR2 FNYEAQ. The CDR3 region has the DNA TGTGCCAGCAGCTTTGGTCGGGGACAGATCTACGAGCAGTACTTC. Its protein product is CASSFGRGQIYEQYF.

There are many counts of this clonotype. The chain is built from TRBV7-6 and TRBJ2-7, with D maybe TRBD2 (5 bases). The CDR3 is 17 residues long. CDR1 is SGHVS, CDR2 FNYEAQ, per germline. Trimming cost V 1 base and J 5 bases, with 21 bases left between them. CDR3 sequence reads: CASSLGLSGRGEDEQYF. In DNA form, the CDR3 reads TGTGCCAGCAGCTTAGGATTAAGTGGGAGAGGAGAAGACGAGCAGTACTTC.

This clonotype has just a few counts. The chain recombines TRBV7-2 with TRBJ1-2; no firm D call. Per the germline V gene, CDR1 is SGHTA and CDR2 is FQGNSA. The CDR3 is 14 amino acids. V was pared by 3 bases and J by 7 bases, with 15 bases between. CDR3 nucleotides: TGTGCCAGCAGCTTTATAGACACTGCTAGTGGCTACACCTTC. Translating gives CASSFIDTASGYTF.

The rearrangement joins TRBV20-1 to TRBJ2-2; possible D gene TRBD2, 6 bases. Deletions cut 0 bases from V and 4 bases from J, with 6 bases between. This CDR3 is built from 13 residues. Germline V gene data show CDR1 as DFQATT and CDR2 as SNEGSKA (reference sequence). CDR3 coding DNA: TGCAGTGCTAGAGAGCGGGGCACCGGGGAGCTGTTTTTT. Encoded protein: CSARERGTGELFF.

This clonotype has at least ten counts. The V gene is TRBV7-2, the J gene TRBJ2-3, with 7 bases identical to TRBD1. The length of the CDR3 is 15 residues. V gave up 5 bases and J gave up 2 bases; unmatched junction bases: 7. The V gene's germline CDR1 is SGHTA and CDR2 FQGNSA. CDR3 nucleotide sequence: TGTGCCAGCAGCCTGGACAGGCGATCCACAGATACGCAGTATTTT. Its protein is CASSLDRRSTDTQYF. The variable domain in full, completed from reference TRBV7-2 and TRBJ2-3, reads GAGVSQSPSNKVTEKGKDVELRCDPISGHTALYWYRQSLGQGLEFLIYFQGNSAPDKSGLPSDRFSAERTGGSVSTLTIQRTQQEDSAVYLCASSLDRRSTDTQYFGPGTRLTVL.

In this sample, this clonotype turned up a few times. CDR3 loop: CASSLSPGLVTFQETQYF. DNA for the CDR3: TGTGCCAGCAGTTTATCGCCAGGGTTAGTCACCTTTCAAGAGACCCAGTACTTC. This chain uses TRBV28 with TRBJ2-5, with a weak D call TRBD1 (5 bases). The ends were cut back, 1 base at V and 2 bases at J, with 20 bases in the middle. The CDR3 totals 18 residues. Per germline, CDR1 MDHEN and CDR2 SYDVKM.

This rearrangement joins TRBV10-3 to TRBJ2-7; 9 bases are shared with TRBD1. V trimming: 2 bases; J trimming: 3 bases; junction bases outside the gene matches: 5. The CDR3 is 15 residues long. Germline lookup yields CDR1 ENHRY and CDR2 SYGVKD. The CDR3 nucleotides are TGTGCCATCAGTGAGGAGGGACAGGGATACTACGAGCAGTACTTC. Translation gives CAISEEGQGYYEQYF.

This clonotype was detected a few times. CDR3 in DNA: TGTGCCATCAGCCAGGGAGAAGCCGGGGAGCTGTTTTTT. Its translation is CAISQGEAGELFF. V usage is TRBV10-3 and J usage is TRBJ2-2; D tentatively fits TRBD1 or TRBD2 (5 bases each). This CDR3 has 13 amino acids. CDR1 is ENHRY and CDR2 is SYGVKD in the germline V gene. The ends were cut back, 6 bases at V and 6 bases at J, with 11 bases in the middle.

There are many counts of this clonotype. V and J are TRBV7-2 and TRBJ2-2; no firm D call. The CDR3 is 13 residues long. In germline, CDR1 is SGHTA, CDR2 FQGNSA. The V end was cut by 5 bases, the J end by 6 bases, with 10 bases between. This chain's CDR3 is CASSTFNAGELFF. The DNA for the CDR3 is TGTGCCAGCAGCACCTTTAACGCCGGGGAGCTGTTTTTT. The full variable domain, rest sourced from reference TRBV7-2 and TRBJ2-2, is GAGVSQSPSNKVTEKGKDVELRCDPISGHTALYWYRQSLGQGLEFLIYFQGNSAPDKSGLPSDRFSAERTGGSVSTLTIQRTQQEDSAVYLCASSTFNAGELFFGEGSRLTVL.

The chain employs TRBV14 and TRBJ2-7, with D uncertain. Germline CDR1 SGHDN, CDR2 FVKESK. The CDR3 is 16 residues long. Trimming removed 1 base at V and 0 bases at J, with 13 bases between. In DNA form, the CDR3 reads TGTGCCAGCAGCCAAGTCGGGCAGTTGAGCTCCTACGAGCAGTACTTC. Protein product: CASSQVGQLSSYEQYF.